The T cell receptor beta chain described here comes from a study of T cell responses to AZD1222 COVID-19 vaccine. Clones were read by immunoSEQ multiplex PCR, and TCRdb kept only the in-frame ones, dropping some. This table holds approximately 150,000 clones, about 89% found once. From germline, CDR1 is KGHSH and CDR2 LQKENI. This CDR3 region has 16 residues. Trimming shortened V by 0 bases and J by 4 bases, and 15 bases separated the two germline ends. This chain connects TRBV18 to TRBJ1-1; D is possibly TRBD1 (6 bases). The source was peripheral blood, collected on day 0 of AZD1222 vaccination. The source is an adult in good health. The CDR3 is CASSPPLGGSATEAFF. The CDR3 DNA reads TGTGCCAGCTCACCACCGCTTGGGGGCTCGGCCACTGAAGCTTTCTTT.